Listed here are 27 T cell receptor beta chains from one sample, sequenced in a study of control samples from healthy donors and cancer patients. Only in-frame clones appear in the TCRdb table, and some are missing; sequencing was by immunoSEQ multiplex PCR. The sample contains tens of thousands of clones, about 81% of which appear only once. Material: PBMCs. These TCRs come from a man between 65 and 80 years old with lung cancer.

J is TRBJ2-1 and V is TRBV11-2, with D possibly TRBD2 on 5 matching bases. Germline V gene sequence: CDR1 SGHAT, CDR2 FQNNGV. The V end lost 5 bases, the J end lost 6 bases, and 5 bases lay between the germline ends. The length of the CDR3 is 11 residues. Here the CDR3 reads CASSLANEQFF. In DNA form, the CDR3 reads TGTGCCAGCAGCCTAGCCAATGAGCAGTTCTTC.

The chain employs TRBV29-1 and TRBJ2-2; TRBD2 is a possible D gene (5 bases). With 7 bases removed from V and 2 bases from J, the gap between germline ends came to 20 bases. Per germline, CDR1 SQVTM and CDR2 ANQGSEA. CDR3 length: 16 residues. The CDR3: CSAISSGILNTGELFF. CDR3 DNA sequence: TGCAGCGCGATATCATCCGGGATTCTAAACACCGGGGAGCTGTTTTTT.

The rearrangement joins TRBV6-4 to TRBJ2-1; possible D gene TRBD2, 6 bases. Per germline, CDR1 MRHNA and CDR2 SNTAGT. CDR3 length: 14 residues. Between the trimmed V and J ends, which lost 4 bases and 2 bases, there was a span of 9 bases. The CDR3 nucleotides read TGTGCCAGCAGTGTCGGACTAACCTACAATGAGCAGTTCTTC. Translating it yields CASSVGLTYNEQFF.

This chain joins TRBV6-5 and TRBJ1-3; D is uncertain. The CDR3 runs 15 residues. V was pared by 9 bases and J by 0 bases, with 15 bases between. CDR1 and CDR2 from the germline V gene are MNHEY and SVGAGI. The CDR3 here is CASRALWVSGNTIYF. The CDR3 DNA is TGTGCCAGTAGGGCTTTATGGGTCTCTGGAAACACCATATATTTT.

There are many counts of this clone. J is TRBJ1-1 and V is TRBV30; tentatively, D is TRBD1 (5 bases). The V end was cut by 0 bases, the J end by 4 bases, with 6 bases between. Germline lookup yields CDR1 GTSNPN and CDR2 SVGIG (reference sequence). This CDR3 is built from 12 residues. As DNA, the CDR3 is TGTGCCTGGAGTGTACAGGCCACTGAAGCTTTCTTT. It codes for CAWSVQATEAFF.

The chain uses TRBV4-1 and TRBJ1-2, with D perhaps matching TRBD1 (5 bases). CDR3 length: 15 amino acids. In germline, CDR1 is MGHRA, CDR2 YSYEKL. V lost 0 bases, J lost 1 base, and 9 bases lay in between. CDR3 loop: CASSQDWTNNYGYTF. CDR3 DNA: TGCGCCAGCAGCCAAGATTGGACAAATAACTATGGCTACACCTTC.

For this clone: Distinct nucleotide sequences in the sample also encode this CDR3. The chain links TRBV20-1 to TRBJ1-2, with a weak D call TRBD1 (6 bases). There are 10 residues in the CDR3. Germline V gives CDR1 DFQATT, CDR2 SNEGSKA (reference sequence). Deletions cut 6 bases from V and 7 bases from J, with 9 bases between. In DNA form, the CDR3 reads TGCAGTGCCAGGGGCGGTGGCTACACCTTC. Its protein is CSARGGGYTF.

The rearrangement links TRBV7-2 to TRBJ2-1, with D possibly TRBD2 on 6 matching bases. V dropped 5 bases and J dropped 2 bases, with 16 bases sitting between them. Per the germline V gene, CDR1 is SGHTA and CDR2 is FQGNSA. The CDR3 loop spans 16 amino acids. The CDR3 coding sequence is TGTGCCAGCAGCCCAGCCGGAGGGATCGCCTACAATGAGCAGTTCTTC. Its translation: CASSPAGGIAYNEQFF.

CDR3 region: CASSFRGGYEQYF. In DNA, the CDR3 is TGTGCCAGCAGCTTCCGCGGGGGGTACGAGCAGTACTTC. This chain links TRBV7-6 with TRBJ2-7; TRBD2 aligns across 8 bases. The trim removed 3 bases at V and 4 bases at J, leaving 2 bases unmatched. CDR3 length equals 13 residues. The germline CDR1 and CDR2 sequences are SGHVS and FNYEAQ.

The V and J genes are TRBV5-6 and TRBJ1-1, with D perhaps matching TRBD1 (5 bases). Trimming pared 3 bases from V and 4 bases from J, leaving 16 bases between. The V gene's germline CDR1 is SGHDT and CDR2 YYEEEE. This CDR3 has 15 amino acids. The CDR3 coding sequence is TGTGCCAGCAGCTGGGGACGGTTGATTATCACTGAAGCTTTCTTT. Residues: CASSWGRLIITEAFF.

The chain links TRBV10-3 to TRBJ2-1, with 15 bases lining up with TRBD2. The CDR3 has 15 residues. With 6 bases clipped from V and 7 bases from J, the junction kept 4 bases outside the gene matches. Germline-derived CDR1 and CDR2 are ENHRY and SYGVKD. The CDR3 sequence is CAISGTSGGPNEQFF. CDR3 sequence (DNA): TGTGCCATCAGCGGGACTAGCGGGGGGCCGAATGAGCAGTTCTTC.

V and J are TRBV21-1 and TRBJ2-3; TRBD1 is taken as the D call from the table, unchecked against the DNA. TRBV21-1 is noted as a pseudogene. CDR3 size: 16 residues. CDR3 in DNA: TGTGCCAGCAGCGTACACAGGGGGACTAGCACAGATACGCAGTATTTT. Its protein is CASSVHRGTSTDTQYF.

The rearrangement uses TRBV7-8 and TRBJ1-1; 10 bases agree with TRBD1. CDR3 length: 17 residues. J gave up 1 base and V 2 bases, and 7 bases lay outside the gene matches. The germline V gene has CDR1 SGHVS and CDR2 FQNEAQ. CDR3 DNA: TGTGCCAGCAGCTTATTGGACAGGGGGTTTTCGAACACTGAAGCTTTCTTT. This sequence encodes CASSLLDRGFSNTEAFF.

The V gene is TRBV18, the J gene TRBJ2-7; 7 nucleotides match TRBD1. The CDR3 sequence is 14 residues long. Germline CDR1 reads KGHSH; CDR2 reads LQKENI. Germline trimming cut 4 bases from V and 5 bases from J; bases unmatched to any gene: 8. The CDR3 loop reads CASSLRQGGHEQYF. CDR3 DNA: TGTGCCAGCTCACTCCGGCAAGGGGGCCACGAGCAGTACTTC.

V and J are TRBV5-1 and TRBJ1-3, with D perhaps matching TRBD1 (6 bases). Germline V gives CDR1 SGHRS, CDR2 YFSETQ. Between the trimmed V and J ends, which lost 4 bases and 0 bases, there was a span of 8 bases. The CDR3 runs 14 residues. The CDR3 sequence: CASSEDSSGNTIYF. As DNA, the CDR3 is TGCGCCAGCAGCGAGGACAGCTCTGGAAACACCATATATTTT. Filled out from reference TRBV5-1 and TRBJ1-3, the complete variable domain reads KAGVTQTPRYLIKTRGQQVTLSCSPISGHRSVSWYQQTPGQGLQFLFEYFSETQRNKGNFPGRFSGRQFSNSRSEMNVSTLELGDSALYLCASSEDSSGNTIYFGEGSWLTVV.

The CDR3 DNA is TGTGCCAGCAGCTTAGCCCGGGAGGTTCAGTACTTC. It is translated as CASSLAREVQYF. The genes are TRBV7-2 and TRBJ2-4; 7 positions match TRBD2. This CDR3 has 12 residues. The junction had 1 base not matched to a gene; V was cut back by 0 bases and J by 11 bases. Germline loops: CDR1 SGHTA, CDR2 FQGNSA.

The chain links TRBV2 to TRBJ2-3; D call uncertain. The germline V gene has CDR1 SNHLY and CDR2 FYNNEI. The CDR3 consists of 14 residues. V was pared by 7 bases and J by 0 bases, with 11 bases between. Written as DNA, the CDR3 is TGTGCCAGCAAAGAGAAGACTAGCACAGATACGCAGTATTTT. It codes for CASKEKTSTDTQYF.

In this sample, this clone turned up a few times. J is TRBJ2-3 and V is TRBV14; D gene ambiguous. V lost 0 bases and J lost 6, with 10 bases in between. This CDR3 has 14 amino acids. Germline V lookup: CDR1 SGHDN, CDR2 FVKESK. This CDR3 is CASSQDLGVDTQYF. For the CDR3, the DNA is TGTGCCAGCAGCCAAGATCTCGGAGTCGATACGCAGTATTTT.

This chain links TRBV19 with TRBJ1-5; D is unresolved. CDR3 length: 12 amino acids. Germline CDR1 is LNHDA and CDR2 is SQIVND (reference sequence). With 11 bases removed from V and 2 bases from J, the gap between germline ends came to 10 bases. The CDR3: CAVTTGNQPQHF. In DNA form, the CDR3 reads TGTGCCGTCACCACAGGCAATCAGCCCCAGCATTTT.

J is TRBJ1-2 and V is TRBV18; D not resolved. Germline assignment: CDR1 KGHSH and CDR2 LQKENI. The CDR3 covers 16 residues. V was clipped by 2 bases and J by 6 bases, with 19 bases between them. CDR3 nucleotides: TGTGCCAGCTCACCAAAGTTAGCAAGCCCAGGCAATGGCTACACCTTC. This codes for CASSPKLASPGNGYTF.

The rearrangement uses TRBV7-3 and TRBJ2-3; D is ambiguous. CDR1 and CDR2 (germline): SGHTA, FQGTGA. The ends were cut back, 2 bases at V and 6 bases at J, with 15 bases in the middle. This CDR3 has 15 amino acids. CDR3 loop: CASSLFSGPGDTQYF. Written as DNA, the CDR3 is TGTGCCAGCAGCTTATTCTCCGGGCCTGGGGATACGCAGTATTTT.

The chain carries TRBV9 and TRBJ1-6, with TRBD1 identical over 7 bases. Germline CDR1 SGDLS, CDR2 YYNGEE. Trimming at V came to 1 base and at J to 6 bases, leaving 10 bases not matched to a gene. The CDR3 is made up of 17 amino acids. CDR3 protein: CASSVSSSGTANSPLHF. The DNA for the CDR3 is TGTGCCAGCAGCGTAAGTTCTTCCGGGACAGCTAATTCACCCCTCCACTTT. Filled out from reference TRBV9 and TRBJ1-6, the complete variable domain reads DSGVTQTPKHLITATGQRVTLRCSPRSGDLSVYWYQQSLDQGLQFLIQYYNGEERAKGNILERFSAQQFPDLHSELNLSSLELGDSALYFCASSVSSSGTANSPLHFGNGTRLTVT.

The chain links TRBV30 to TRBJ1-4; D gene ambiguous. Trimming stripped 1 base from V and 5 bases from J, with 8 bases between. The CDR3 runs to 13 residues. Germline CDR1 GTSNPN, CDR2 SVGIG (reference sequence). CDR3 sequence reads: CAWSGTPNEKLFF. The CDR3 nucleotides read TGTGCCTGGAGTGGGACCCCGAATGAAAAACTGTTTTTT.

This chain uses TRBV7-6 with TRBJ2-7, with D hard to call. Germline-derived CDR1 and CDR2 are SGHVS and FNYEAQ. The V and J ends lost 5 bases and 3 bases respectively, with 8 bases between them. CDR3 length equals 12 residues. This chain's CDR3 is CASSKPGYEQYF. CDR3 sequence (DNA): TGTGCCAGCAGCAAACCGGGCTACGAGCAGTACTTC.

A few counts support this clone. The chain links TRBV3-1 (or the pseudogene TRBV3-2) to TRBJ2-3; 8 nucleotides line up with TRBD1. The germline V gene has CDR1 LGHDT and CDR2 YNNKEL (reference sequence). Trimming cost V 1 base and J 3 bases; bases outside gene matches: 3. The CDR3 extends over 15 amino acids. CDR3 amino acids: CASSQGNRGTDTQYF. The DNA of the CDR3 is TGTGCCAGCAGCCAAGGGAACAGGGGGACAGATACGCAGTATTTT.

The chain recombines TRBV6-5 with TRBJ1-6, with no clear D. V lost 2 bases and J 7 bases, leaving 12 bases between the germline ends. The CDR3 runs 15 residues. Germline lookup yields CDR1 MNHEY and CDR2 SVGAGI. The CDR3 DNA reads TGTGCCAGCAGTTACCAAATAGCCTGGAATTCACCCCTCCACTTT. As protein: CASSYQIAWNSPLHF.

The chain combines TRBV30 with TRBJ2-1; 8 nucleotides match TRBD2. Trimming took 1 base from V and 3 from J; bases not matched to a gene: 8. CDR3 length: 16 residues. Germline CDR1 is GTSNPN and CDR2 is SVGIG (reference sequence). CDR3 nucleotide sequence: TGTGCCTGGAGTGAAGGATCTAGCGGGTTCTACAATGAGCAGTTCTTC. This gives the protein CAWSEGSSGFYNEQFF. The full variable domain, its missing parts supplied by reference TRBV30 and TRBJ2-1, is SQTIHQWPATLVQPVGSPLSLECTVEGTSNPNLYWYRQAAGRGLQLLFYSVGIGQISSEVPQNLSASRPQDRQFILSSKKLLLSDSGFYLCAWSEGSSGFYNEQFFGPGTRLTVL.